The 3 T cell receptor beta chains below were found in one sample sequenced in a study of PD-1 blockade in mismatch repair-deficient tumors. Sequencing was performed with immunoSEQ multiplex PCR; in TCRdb, only in-frame clones are kept and a portion is missing. The repertoire holds some 120,000 clones, approximately 91% seen once, with approximately 12% in the top ten. Source: peripheral blood, taken 72 weeks after starting pembrolizumab. The source of these receptors is an adult with mismatch repair-deficient cancer.

The chain has TRBV19 and TRBJ2-1; D uncertain. CDR3 length: 15 residues. Germline CDR1 LNHDA, CDR2 SQIVND (reference sequence). The germline V and J ends were trimmed by 4 bases and 0 bases, with 10 bases remaining between them. CDR3 region: CASSTTLSSYNEQFF. The CDR3 bases are TGTGCCAGTAGTACGACTCTCAGCTCCTACAATGAGCAGTTCTTC.

This clone is a singleton in its sample. The chain couples TRBV6-5 to TRBJ1-2, with 8 positions matching TRBD1. Losses at the gene ends were 6 bases for V and 8 bases for J; bases not matched to a gene: 11. Germline V gene data show CDR1 as MNHEY and CDR2 as SVGAGI. This CDR3 is built from 14 residues. The CDR3 sequence: CASRDDRGPMGYTF. The CDR3 DNA sequence: TGTGCCAGCAGGGATGACAGGGGCCCTATGGGCTACACCTTC.

This clone was seen just once. The chain joins TRBV15 to TRBJ2-3; 7 positions agree with TRBD2. Germline V CDR1 and CDR2: LNHNV, YYDKDF (reference sequence). J lost 6 bases, V lost 3 bases, and 9 bases had no gene match. The CDR3 runs 15 residues. The CDR3 reads CATSRAPTSADTQYF. CDR3 DNA sequence: TGTGCCACCAGCAGGGCTCCTACTAGCGCCGATACGCAGTATTTT.